The 21 T cell receptor beta chains below all came from one sample that was sequenced in a study of T-cell memory formation after mild COVID-19. TCRdb re-called the 5' RACE reads through MiXCR, storing one row per CDR3 protein. The sample records some 260,000 distinct CDR3 sequences, roughly 17% being singletons. The material sequenced was PBMCs or a T cell subset sorted from them (not recorded which). The receptor source for this set is a man younger than 35 who had mild COVID-19 (a few samples of this study predate the infection). Cell type and time point are not known.

This clonotype showed up just a few times. The V gene is TRBV19, the J gene TRBJ1-2; the D is unclear. Germline CDR1 is LNHDA and CDR2 is SQIVND (reference sequence). This CDR3 contains 13 residues. The V end lost 3 bases, the J end lost 8 bases, and 13 bases lay between the germline ends. CDR3 region: CASSIPRGMGYTF. CDR3 sequence (DNA): TGTGCCAGTAGTATTCCCCGGGGAATGGGCTACACCTTC.

This clonotype was counted at least ten times. The chain links TRBV5-5 to TRBJ1-2; possible D gene TRBD1, 5 bases. Trimming removed 0 bases at V and 3 bases at J, with 15 bases between. The CDR3 totals 16 residues. Germline V gene data show CDR1 as SGHKS and CDR2 as YYEKEE (reference sequence). The CDR3 region is CASSLVNQGSDYGYTF. The CDR3 nucleotides are TGTGCCAGCAGCTTGGTCAATCAGGGTTCGGACTATGGCTACACCTTC.

This clonotype occurred a few times. The chain carries TRBV6-5 and TRBJ1-5, with a tentative D call TRBD1 (5 bases). The CDR3 spans 12 residues. V lost 11 bases and J 2 bases, leaving 10 bases between the germline ends. Germline lookup yields CDR1 MNHEY and CDR2 SVGAGI. The CDR3 is CAGGGGNQPQHF. DNA of the CDR3: TGTGCCGGGGGGGGAGGCAATCAGCCCCAGCATTTT.

The V gene is TRBV5-1, the J gene TRBJ2-2; 8 positions agree with TRBD1. CDR1 SGHRS and CDR2 YFSETQ come from the germline V gene. J was trimmed by 4 bases and V by 4 bases; bases with no gene match: 9. This CDR3 is built from 16 residues. CDR3 DNA: TGCGCCAGCAGCCCTGGACAGGGTGGCTTCACCGGGGAGCTGTTTTTT. Residues: CASSPGQGGFTGELFF.

This clonotype was counted ten times or more. V usage is TRBV3-1 and J usage is TRBJ1-2, with D perhaps TRBD1 (5 bases). The V gene's germline CDR1 is LGHDT and CDR2 YNNKEL (reference sequence). V was cut by 3 bases and J by 3 bases, with 8 bases left in between. The CDR3 totals 13 residues. CDR3 region: CASSQGPYYGYTF. DNA for the CDR3: TGTGCCAGCAGCCAGGGACCCTACTATGGCTACACCTTC.

In its sample, this clonotype was seen a few times. The CDR3 DNA follows: TGTGCCAGCAGCTGGTCGGGCTTGGGCACAGATACGCAGTATTTT. It codes for CASSWSGLGTDTQYF. V gene TRBV12-3 or TRBV12-4 combines with J gene TRBJ2-3; D ambiguous. The germline V and J ends were trimmed by 6 bases and 1 base, with 14 bases remaining between them. The CDR3 extends over 15 amino acids.

This chain joins TRBV10-3 and TRBJ2-2; D gene uncertain. Germline V gives CDR1 ENHRY, CDR2 SYGVKD. Trimming cost V 0 bases and J 0 bases, with 14 bases left between them. This CDR3 has 18 amino acids. The CDR3 DNA reads TGTGCCATCAGTGAGTCAGGGCCCTTCGCCGCGAACACCGGGGAGCTGTTTTTT. Amino acids: CAISESGPFAANTGELFF.

The chain employs TRBV7-2 and TRBJ2-5; unclear D gene. From germline, CDR1 is SGHTA and CDR2 FQGNSA. The CDR3 contains 15 residues. V shed 1 base and J shed 1 base, with 10 bases lying between them. CDR3 bases: TGTGCCAGCAGCTTAGTTTCGTCCGCCCAAGAGACCCAGTACTTC. It codes for CASSLVSSAQETQYF.

This clonotype was picked up many times. The V and J genes are TRBV7-2 and TRBJ1-1; a weak D match, TRBD1 (5 bases). The V gene's germline CDR1 is SGHTA and CDR2 FQGNSA. The CDR3 covers 15 residues. Trimming took off 2 bases at V and 7 bases at J, with 17 bases between the two ends. This CDR3 reads CASSLTQGLIGEAFF. CDR3 coding DNA: TGTGCCAGCAGCTTAACCCAGGGCCTTATAGGTGAAGCTTTCTTT.

This clonotype was observed a few times. J is TRBJ2-2 and V is TRBV24-1; 7 positions match TRBD2. V dropped 3 bases and J dropped 4; count of bases not matched to a gene: 13. The CDR3 loop spans 18 amino acids. Germline CDR1 reads KGHDR; CDR2 reads SFDVKD. CDR3 region: CATSDKFQPAGSTGELFF. In DNA form, the CDR3 reads TGTGCCACCAGTGATAAATTTCAGCCAGCGGGGAGCACCGGGGAGCTGTTTTTT.

The chain joins TRBV12-3 or TRBV12-4 to TRBJ2-7, with D perhaps TRBD2 (6 bases). The V and J ends lost 0 bases and 0 bases respectively, with 12 bases between them. The CDR3 is 16 residues long. CDR3: CASSLAGVGSSYEQYF. DNA of the CDR3: TGTGCCAGCAGTTTAGCTGGGGTCGGGAGCTCCTACGAGCAGTACTTC.

This clonotype was observed at least ten times. The chain joins TRBV7-9 to TRBJ2-3; 9 bases align to TRBD1. Germline CDR1 SEHNR, CDR2 FQNEAQ (reference sequence). The V gene end was trimmed by 4 bases and the J gene end by 3 bases; junction bases not matched to a gene: 17. The CDR3 is 19 amino acids. Here the CDR3 reads CASSSRIIRTGEGTDTQYF. The CDR3 DNA reads TGTGCCAGCAGCTCCCGTATAATTAGGACAGGGGAGGGTACAGATACGCAGTATTTT. Supplemented by reference TRBV7-9 and TRBJ2-3, the full variable domain reads DTGVSQNPRHKITKRGQNVTFRCDPISEHNRLYWYRQTLGQGPEFLTYFQNEAQLEKSRLLSDRFSAERPKGSFSTLEIQRTEQGDSAMYLCASSSRIIRTGEGTDTQYFGPGTRLTVL.

The chain has TRBV24-1 and TRBJ2-1; D is ambiguous. In germline, CDR1 is KGHDR, CDR2 SFDVKD. The CDR3 has 14 residues. V lost 4 bases, J lost 0 bases, and 6 bases lay in between. The CDR3 loop is CATSETSSYNEQFF. CDR3 DNA: TGTGCCACCAGTGAAACGAGCTCCTACAATGAGCAGTTCTTC.

The chain couples TRBV5-1 to TRBJ2-5; 9 bases align to TRBD1. V was pared by 0 bases and J by 5 bases, with 11 bases of the junction left unmatched. Germline-derived CDR1 and CDR2 are SGHRS and YFSETQ. CDR3 length: 17 amino acids. This CDR3 reads CASSLADYTGGRETQYF. CDR3 nucleotides: TGCGCCAGCAGCTTGGCCGATTACACAGGGGGCAGGGAGACCCAGTACTTC.

This chain uses TRBV4-1 with TRBJ2-2; possibly TRBD1 or TRBD2 for D (6 bases each). Trimming took off 1 base at V and 0 bases at J, with 9 bases between the two ends. Germline lookup yields CDR1 MGHRA and CDR2 YSYEKL. The CDR3 spans 16 residues. The DNA of the CDR3 is TGCGCCAGCAGCCAAGTGGGGGGCCCGAACACCGGGGAGCTGTTTTTT. It is translated as CASSQVGGPNTGELFF.

In this sample, this clonotype turned up a few times. The genes are TRBV5-1 and TRBJ1-4; D possibly corresponds to TRBD1 (5 bases). Germline V CDR1 and CDR2: SGHRS, YFSETQ. The CDR3 loop spans 16 amino acids. V gave up 3 bases and J gave up 6 bases, with 18 bases separating them. Here the CDR3 DNA reads TGCGCCAGCAGCTCAACCGGCAGAGGGGCCGATGAAAAACTGTTTTTT. This translates into CASSSTGRGADEKLFF.

The sample holds a few counts of this clonotype. This chain connects TRBV7-9 to TRBJ2-3; a weak D match, TRBD1 (5 bases). CDR1 is SEHNR and CDR2 is FQNEAQ in the germline V gene (reference sequence). Trimming removed 5 bases at V and 2 bases at J, with 17 bases between. CDR3 size: 16 residues. DNA for the CDR3: TGTGCCAGCAGCGTACTCCAGGGATACCTCACAGATACGCAGTATTTT. This codes for CASSVLQGYLTDTQYF.

The V call is TRBV7-3, the J call TRBJ1-1, with a weak D call TRBD1 (6 bases). In germline, CDR1 is SGHTA, CDR2 FQGTGA. CDR3 length: 15 residues. The V end was cut by 3 bases, the J end by 2 bases, with 13 bases between. The CDR3 here is CASSFSGDHNTEAFF. The DNA of the CDR3 is TGTGCCAGCAGCTTTTCAGGGGACCACAACACTGAAGCTTTCTTT.

This clonotype was detected a few times. The chain carries TRBV7-3 and TRBJ2-2; no clear D. CDR3 length equals 13 residues. V lost 2 bases and J lost 8, with 9 bases in between. Germline CDR1 and CDR2: SGHTA and FQGTGA. CDR3 DNA: TGTGCCAGCAGCTTATCCCCCCATGGGGAGCTGTTTTTT. This translates into CASSLSPHGELFF.

The chain combines TRBV28 with TRBJ1-5, with 8 bases fitting TRBD1. The J segment lost 2 bases and the V segment lost 4 bases, leaving 7 bases of the junction unmatched. The V gene's germline CDR1 is MDHEN and CDR2 SYDVKM. The CDR3 length is 16 residues. CDR3 sequence reads: CASSSPDRGGNQPQHF. In DNA form, the CDR3 reads TGTGCCAGCAGTTCCCCCGACAGGGGAGGCAATCAGCCCCAGCATTTT.

This clonotype has a handful of counts. The genes are TRBV3-2 and TRBJ1-1. TRBV3-2 is noted as a pseudogene. This CDR3 contains 15 residues. The CDR3 loop is CASRRSCYGNTEAFF. CDR3 bases: TGTGCCAGCAGACGCAGTTGTTACGGGAACACTGAAGCTTTCTTT.